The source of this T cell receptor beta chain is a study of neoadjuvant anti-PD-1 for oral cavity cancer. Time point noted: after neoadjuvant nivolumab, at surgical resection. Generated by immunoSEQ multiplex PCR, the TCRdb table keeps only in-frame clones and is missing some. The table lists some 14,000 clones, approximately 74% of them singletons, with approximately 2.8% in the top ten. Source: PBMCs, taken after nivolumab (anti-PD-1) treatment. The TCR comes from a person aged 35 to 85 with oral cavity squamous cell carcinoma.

CDR3 protein: CASSTRAIQSRANVLTF. In nucleotides, the CDR3 is TGTGCCAGCAGTACGCGGGCGATACAAAGTCGGGCCAACGTCCTGACTTTC. The chain combines TRBV2 with TRBJ2-6; D may be TRBD2 (5 bases). The CDR3 runs 17 residues. CDR1 and CDR2 from the germline V gene are SNHLY and FYNNEI. The germline V and J ends were trimmed by 5 bases and 5 bases, with 19 bases remaining between them.